This T cell receptor (beta chain) was sequenced for a study of Graves' ophthalmopathy and Graves' hyperthyroidism. Whole-study findings and limits: As the model predicted ophthalmopathy progression, it achieved a sensitivity of 70.59% and a specificity of more than 72%. Blood shared most expanded thyroid clonotypes above 0.001 frequency.

Amplification from RNA transcripts yielded the TCR beta CDR3 regions. HTBI primers were employed in first-round RT-PCR, then a second-round multiplex PCR followed. MiXCR was run by TCRdb on the multiplex PCR reads, yielding one entry per CDR3 protein. The data contain hundreds of thousands of distinct CDR3 sequences, 22% of them singletons. The study excluded patients with other autoimmune diseases, uncontrolled infections, pregnancy or lactation. A word on this clonotype: Its antigen is unknown.

The CDR3 contains 15 residues. The V segment lost 4 bases and the J segment 5 bases; nucleotides outside the gene matches: 8. Germline lookup yields CDR1 MNHEY and CDR2 SVGAGI. Sequencing used peripheral blood. V and J are TRBV6-5 and TRBJ1-3, with TRBD1 matching over 7 bases. The sequence derives from a woman aged 18-29 years with stable Graves' hyperthyroidism. Some clones in this sample may be carry-over from other donors' samples. The chain's CDR3 is CASSSTQGRRNTIYF. In nucleotides, the CDR3 is TGTGCCAGCAGTTCTACACAGGGGCGAAGAAACACCATATATTTT.